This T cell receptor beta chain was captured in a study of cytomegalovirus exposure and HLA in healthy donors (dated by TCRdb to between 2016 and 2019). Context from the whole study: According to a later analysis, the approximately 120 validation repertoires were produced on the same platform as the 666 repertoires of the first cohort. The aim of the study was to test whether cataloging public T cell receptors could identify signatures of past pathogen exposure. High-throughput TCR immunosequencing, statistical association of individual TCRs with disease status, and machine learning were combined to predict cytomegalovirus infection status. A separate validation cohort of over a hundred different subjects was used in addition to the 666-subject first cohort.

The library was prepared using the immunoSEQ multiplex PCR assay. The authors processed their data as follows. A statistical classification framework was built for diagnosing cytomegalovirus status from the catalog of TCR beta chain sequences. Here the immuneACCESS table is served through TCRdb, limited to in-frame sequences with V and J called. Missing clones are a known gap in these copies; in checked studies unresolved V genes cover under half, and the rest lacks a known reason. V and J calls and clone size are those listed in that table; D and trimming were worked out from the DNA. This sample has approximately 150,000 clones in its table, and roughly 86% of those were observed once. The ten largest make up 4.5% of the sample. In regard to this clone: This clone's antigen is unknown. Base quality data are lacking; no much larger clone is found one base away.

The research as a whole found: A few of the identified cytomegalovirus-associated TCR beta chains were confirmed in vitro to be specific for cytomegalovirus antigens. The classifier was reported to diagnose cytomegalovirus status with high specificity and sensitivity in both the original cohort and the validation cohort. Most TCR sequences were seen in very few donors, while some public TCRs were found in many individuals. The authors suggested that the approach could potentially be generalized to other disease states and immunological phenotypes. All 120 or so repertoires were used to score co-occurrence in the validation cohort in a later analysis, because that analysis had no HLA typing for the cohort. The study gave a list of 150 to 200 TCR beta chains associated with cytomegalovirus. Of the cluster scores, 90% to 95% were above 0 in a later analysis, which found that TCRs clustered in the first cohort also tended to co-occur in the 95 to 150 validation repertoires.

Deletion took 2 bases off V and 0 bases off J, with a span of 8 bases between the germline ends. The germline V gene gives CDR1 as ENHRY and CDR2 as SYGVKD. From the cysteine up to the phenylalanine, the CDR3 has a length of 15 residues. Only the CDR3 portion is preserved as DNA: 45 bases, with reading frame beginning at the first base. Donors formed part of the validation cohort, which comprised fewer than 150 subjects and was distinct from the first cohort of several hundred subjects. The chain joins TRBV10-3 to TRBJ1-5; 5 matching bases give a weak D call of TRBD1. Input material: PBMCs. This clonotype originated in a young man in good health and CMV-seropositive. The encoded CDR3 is CAISEGAGSNQPQHF. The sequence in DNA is TGTGCCATCAGTGAGGGGGCAGGTAGCAATCAGCCCCAGCATTTT.